The rows below give T cell receptor beta chains drawn from one sample of a study of post-analysis software for immune sequencing data. TCRdb redid the calling of the PCR reads with MiXCR, one entry per CDR3 protein. Of hundreds of thousands of distinct CDR3 sequences listed, roughly 27% were seen once; the top ten hold approximately 0.6%. Sample: blood. The receptors derive from a girl aged 10-17 years with multiple sclerosis. Each CDR3 is given with its conserved first and last residue. Each record gives: V gene, D gene, J gene, clone size, CDR3 DNA, CDR3 protein. D genes are given only for firm matches. Clone size is stated in some rows and not others, as once, few, many or a class when expanded.

v_call: TRBV15; d_call: TRBD1; j_call: TRBJ2-5; clone_size: NA; cdr3_nt: TGTGTCACCAGCAGAGACAGGGGCTACCAAGAGACCCAGTACTTC; cdr3_aa: CVTSRDRGYQETQYF
v_call: TRBV4-1; d_call: TRBD2; j_call: TRBJ2-1; clone_size: few; cdr3_nt: TGCGCCACCACCTCTCTAGCGGGAGGGCCTCGTGAGCAGTTCTTC; cdr3_aa: CATTSLAGGPREQFF
v_call: TRBV6-1; d_call: NA; j_call: TRBJ1-2; clone_size: NA; cdr3_nt: TGTGCCAGCAGTGAATCGGGTGACTATGGCTACACCTTC; cdr3_aa: CASSESGDYGYTF
v_call: TRBV7-2; d_call: NA; j_call: TRBJ2-1; clone_size: NA; cdr3_nt: TGTGCCAGCAGCGTACGTGGGGGGGGGCTCTACAATGAGCAGTTCTTC; cdr3_aa: CASSVRGGGLYNEQFF
v_call: TRBV9; d_call: TRBD2; j_call: TRBJ2-7; clone_size: NA; cdr3_nt: TGTGCCAGCAGCGTGTCCGGGACTAGCTTCGACGAGCAGTACTTC; cdr3_aa: CASSVSGTSFDEQYF
v_call: TRBV18; d_call: NA; j_call: TRBJ2-5; clone_size: once; cdr3_nt: TGTGCCAGCCCACCCAGGGGCGGTGTCGAGACCCAGTACTTC; cdr3_aa: CASPPRGGVETQYF
v_call: TRBV5-1; d_call: TRBD1; j_call: TRBJ1-1; clone_size: few; cdr3_nt: TGCGCCAGCAGCCAGGGACAGGGGAGTAAGACTGAAGCTTTCTTT; cdr3_aa: CASSQGQGSKTEAFF
v_call: TRBV7-2; d_call: NA; j_call: TRBJ1-4; clone_size: NA; cdr3_nt: TGTGCCAGCAGCTCTACCGGACGGCGGGCCGGTGGGGAAAAACTGTTTTTT; cdr3_aa: CASSSTGRRAGGEKLFF
v_call: TRBV12-3/TRBV12-4; d_call: NA; j_call: TRBJ2-1; clone_size: NA; cdr3_nt: TGTGCCAGCAGCCCTGCGTCCCCCTTGCCCCTTGCGGAGTACAATGAGCAGTTCTTC; cdr3_aa: CASSPASPLPLAEYNEQFF
v_call: TRBV9; d_call: NA; j_call: TRBJ1-1; clone_size: few; cdr3_nt: TGTGCCAGCAGCGAGGGGTCTCTCGAAGCTTTCTTT; cdr3_aa: CASSEGSLEAFF
v_call: TRBV10-3; d_call: TRBD2; j_call: TRBJ2-1; clone_size: few; cdr3_nt: TGTGCCATCAGTCAAATGGGACTAGCGGGAGGAGGGGCGTTCTTC; cdr3_aa: CAISQMGLAGGGAFF
v_call: TRBV5-1; d_call: NA; j_call: TRBJ2-2; clone_size: NA; cdr3_nt: TGCGCCAGCAGCGTATTGGCCGACACCGGGGAGCGGTTTTTT; cdr3_aa: CASSVLADTGERFF
v_call: TRBV29-1; d_call: NA; j_call: TRBJ2-7; clone_size: NA; cdr3_nt: TGCAGCGGCCTAGGGCGGAACTACGAGCAGTACTTC; cdr3_aa: CSGLGRNYEQYF
v_call: TRBV6-4; d_call: NA; j_call: TRBJ2-6; clone_size: few; cdr3_nt: TGTGCCAGCAGTGACGGCAGCTCTGGGGCCAACGTCCTGACTTTC; cdr3_aa: CASSDGSSGANVLTF
v_call: TRBV2; d_call: NA; j_call: TRBJ1-5; clone_size: NA; cdr3_nt: TGTGCCAGCAGTGCCCGGGACATCAATCAGCCCCAGCATTTT; cdr3_aa: CASSARDINQPQHF
v_call: TRBV5-1; d_call: TRBD1; j_call: TRBJ2-1; clone_size: NA; cdr3_nt: TGCGCCAGCAGCTACTTGCCGGGACAGGGACTCAATGAGCAGTTCTTC; cdr3_aa: CASSYLPGQGLNEQFF
v_call: TRBV28; d_call: NA; j_call: TRBJ1-5; clone_size: NA; cdr3_nt: TGTGCCAGCACCCCTTCGCAGGTGGGAAATCAGCCCCAGCATTTT; cdr3_aa: CASTPSQVGNQPQHF
v_call: TRBV29-1; d_call: NA; j_call: TRBJ1-1; clone_size: many; cdr3_nt: TGCAGCGGAGGACACCTGAACACTGAAGCTTTCTTT; cdr3_aa: CSGGHLNTEAFF
v_call: TRBV20-1; d_call: TRBD1; j_call: TRBJ1-5; clone_size: NA; cdr3_nt: TGCAGTGCTCGTCCGGACAGGCCATTTAGCAATCAGCCCCAGCATTTT; cdr3_aa: CSARPDRPFSNQPQHF